This TCR beta chain was observed in a study of human T cells and chemical hapten exposure. Overall study context: During the approximately 24-week study period, patients had diphenylcyclopropenone applied to the scalp every week. DPC at 0.01% went onto the upper back in patch tests, read at 6 days.

This clonotype was detected only a few times. What it binds is not known. Findings and caveats of the study: Alopecia affected the donors, so their immune response may differ from healthy people's. Expanded TCRs showed more large CDR3 clusters than pre-sensitization or healthy control sets.

Stated time point: patch test 2, 6 weeks after DPC sensitization. The treatment denotes: therapeutic diphenylcyclopropenone sensitization with weekly scalp DPC. V was shortened by 1 base and J by 5 bases, with 12 bases between the two germline ends. The CDR3 spans 14 residues. Per germline, CDR1 SGHNT and CDR2 YYREEE (reference sequence). MiXCR was run by TCRdb on the RACE reads, yielding one entry per CDR3 protein. The sample has around 80,000 distinct CDR3 sequences; 6.6% are singletons. The receptor's source is a young woman with alopecia areata. Some clones in this sample may be carry-over from other donors' samples. This chain links TRBV5-4 with TRBJ1-1; unclear D gene. This material consisted of whole blood, taken in connection with sensitization to the hapten diphenylcyclopropenone (DPC). CDR3 in amino acids: CASSLLVRPTEAFF. The CDR3 DNA sequence: TGTGCCAGCAGCTTGTTGGTCCGGCCTACTGAAGCTTTCTTT.